The sequence of this T cell receptor (beta chain) was determined in a study of graft-versus-host responses after intestinal transplantation. Study-wide background: Uniformly, recipients were administered anti-thymocyte globulin induction with subsequent tacrolimus and steroids for about 3 years.

A remark on this clone: Its antigen is unidentified.

Study results and caveats: GvH clones occurred in recipient marrow; some first appeared in ileum or blood. Circulating GvH clone levels at their peak were associated with HvG declines (early post-transplant).

TCRdb keeps only in-frame clones here, not all; method: immunoSEQ multiplex PCR. The sample includes roughly 30,000 clones, around 83% of them seen just once. V lost 5 bases, J lost 5 bases, and 17 bases lay in between. This CDR3 has 15 residues. The germline CDR1 and CDR2 sequences are SGHNT and YENEEA. The material was unstimulated CD8+ T cells sorted from spleen or lymph node cells, obtained before intestinal transplant. The gene calls are TRBV11-3 and TRBJ2-3, with D perhaps matching TRBD2 (6 bases). This sequence originates from a human donor who received an intestinal transplant. The CDR3 sequence is CASSPTPLAGDTQYF. For the CDR3, the DNA is TGTGCCAGCAGCCCCACCCCACTAGCAGGAGATACGCAGTATTTT.